What follows is one T cell receptor (beta chain) and its context. Its antigen remains unknown. Looked up from germline, CDR1 is SGHRS and CDR2 is YFSETQ. Deletions cut 0 bases from V and 3 bases from J, with 10 bases between. The CDR3 totals 15 residues. Some clones are missing from TCRdb's copy, which holds only in-frame ones; the method was immunoSEQ multiplex PCR. The table shows some 130,000 clones, with roughly 90% occurring only once. This entry belongs to a study of T cell responses to AZD1222 COVID-19 vaccine. Study observations and caveats: Seropositivity was recorded at baseline in only 6 or 7 AZD1222 recipients. Receipt of two AZD1222 doses was followed by a rise in Spike-specific TCR breadth and depth.

The chain employs TRBV5-1 and TRBJ2-1; maybe TRBD1 (6 bases). This clonotype originated in an adult in good health. The sequences come from peripheral blood, collected on day 0 of AZD1222 vaccination. The CDR3 reads CASSLEGEVYNEQFF. The CDR3 bases are TGCGCCAGCAGCTTGGAGGGGGAAGTCTACAATGAGCAGTTCTTC.